This T cell receptor beta chain was recovered during a study of identifying expanded T cells in peripheral blood. Study results and limitations: Clone count variance between roughly 2-week samples rose with total template count. Differentially abundant clones: around 1.2 between replicates, 15 to 17 at two to three weeks, over 18 at four.

During the collection period, no donor immune events like infections were recorded. Using immunoSEQ multiplex PCR, the repertoire was profiled, and TCRdb retains in-frame clones only, with some absent. The data show tens of thousands of clones, more than 75% seen once. On this clone: Its antigen is still unknown.

The source of this sequence is a person aged 18 to 70 in good health. The sample taken for sequencing was blood.

CDR3 DNA sequence: TGCGCCAGCAGCTTCCTCCCTGGGGGCAATGAGCAGTTCTTC. Translated, it gives CASSFLPGGNEQFF. The rearrangement uses TRBV5-1 and TRBJ2-1; D may correspond to TRBD1 or TRBD2 (5 bases each). Germline V lookup: CDR1 SGHRS, CDR2 YFSETQ. The ends were cut back, 2 bases at V and 6 bases at J, with 12 bases in the middle. The CDR3 covers 14 residues.